This T cell receptor beta chain was recorded in a study of blood T cell repertoires in COVID-19. Study background: COVID-19 samples, acute and convalescent, were from the United States, Italy and Spain. The cDNA or gDNA used as material had been derived from T cells, B-cell-depleted T cells, or PBMCs.

Authors' data handling: The authors estimated nucleated cell counts from reference gene primer amplification. Produced via immunoSEQ multiplex PCR; TCRdb's table is partial and in-frame only. V and J calls and clone size are given by that table; D and trimming were obtained from the DNA. The data show roughly 200,000 clones, more than 75% seen once. The V gene lost 2 bases and the J gene lost 2 bases, with 7 bases spanning the gap. The length of the CDR3 is 14 residues. The germline gives CDR1 LGHNA, CDR2 YNFKEQ. This clone was detected only a few times. Sample: peripheral blood. This receptor was taken from a woman between 18 and 29 years old who had recovered from COVID-19. The genes are TRBV4-2 and TRBJ2-1, with D perhaps TRBD1 (5 bases). The CDR3 DNA is TGTGCCAGCAGCCAATCAGGGACCTACAATGAGCAGTTCTTC. Translation gives CASSQSGTYNEQFF.